A selection of T cell receptor beta chains follows, all from one sample in a study of T cell repertoires in cytomegalovirus infection. TCRdb reprocessed the reads via MiXCR and lists one record per CDR3 protein. The sample lists about 740,000 distinct CDR3 sequences, approximately 40% seen once, with around 2.8% in the top ten. The sample was PBMCs. These receptors came from a human donor in good health (CMV status not recorded). Some clones in this sample may be carry-over from other donors' samples. CDR3s include the opening cysteine and the closing phenylalanine or tryptophan. A D gene is named only where the DNA matches it firmly. Some rows mark clone size as missing; the rest say once, few, many or name a class of expanded clone.

CDR3 protein: CASSLLGTGFQETQYF; CDR3 DNA: TGTGCCAGCAGCTTATTAGGGACAGGTTTTCAAGAGACCCAGTACTTC; J gene: TRBJ2-5; clone size: NA; V gene: TRBV7-8; D gene: TRBD1
CDR3 protein: CASSVDRASIEQYF; CDR3 DNA: TGTGCCAGCAGCGTAGACAGGGCGTCGATCGAGCAGTACTTC; J gene: TRBJ2-7; clone size: few; V gene: TRBV9; D gene: NA
CDR3 protein: CASSLARGSGGAVDTQYF; CDR3 DNA: TGTGCCAGCAGCTTAGCGAGGGGTAGCGGGGGGGCAGTGGATACGCAGTATTTT; J gene: TRBJ2-3; clone size: few; V gene: TRBV7-8; D gene: TRBD2
CDR3 protein: CASSDRAYEQYF; CDR3 DNA: TGTGCCAGCAGCGACAGGGCCTACGAGCAGTACTTC; J gene: TRBJ2-7; clone size: few; V gene: TRBV6-6; D gene: TRBD1
CDR3 protein: CAIRTALNQPQHF; CDR3 DNA: TGTGCCATCAGGACAGCCCTCAATCAGCCCCAGCATTTT; J gene: TRBJ1-5; clone size: NA; V gene: TRBV28; D gene: NA
CDR3 protein: CASSRPGGGFSNTIYF; CDR3 DNA: TGTGCCAGCAGCCGACCGGGGGGGGGCTTCTCGAACACCATATATTTT; J gene: TRBJ1-3; clone size: few; V gene: TRBV6-6; D gene: NA
CDR3 protein: CAIRQGRDDEQFF; CDR3 DNA: TGTGCCATTCGACAGGGGCGGGATGATGAGCAGTTCTTC; J gene: TRBJ2-1; clone size: few; V gene: TRBV10-3; D gene: TRBD1
CDR3 protein: CSARGGGSRNGYTF; CDR3 DNA: TGCAGTGCTAGAGGGGGTGGCAGCAGAAATGGCTACACCTTC; J gene: TRBJ1-2; clone size: NA; V gene: TRBV20-1; D gene: NA
CDR3 protein: CAWSRTENTEAFF; CDR3 DNA: TGTGCCTGGAGCAGGACAGAGAACACTGAAGCTTTCTTT; J gene: TRBJ1-1; clone size: once; V gene: TRBV30; D gene: NA
CDR3 protein: CASSQDRPFDQPQHF; CDR3 DNA: TGTGCCAGCAGCCAGGACAGGCCCTTCGATCAGCCCCAGCATTTT; J gene: TRBJ1-5; clone size: NA; V gene: TRBV28; D gene: TRBD1
CDR3 protein: CAISEGGDYGYTF; CDR3 DNA: TGTGCCATCAGTGAGGGGGGCGACTATGGCTACACCTTC; J gene: TRBJ1-2; clone size: NA; V gene: TRBV10-3; D gene: NA
CDR3 protein: CSVGRTGVHEQYF; CDR3 DNA: TGCAGCGTTGGTAGGACAGGGGTCCACGAGCAGTACTTC; J gene: TRBJ2-7; clone size: NA; V gene: TRBV29-1; D gene: TRBD1
CDR3 protein: CATSDPGGSGSGTDTQYF; CDR3 DNA: TGTGCCACCAGTGACCCCGGGGGTAGCGGGAGTGGCACAGATACGCAGTATTTT; J gene: TRBJ2-3; clone size: few; V gene: TRBV24-1; D gene: TRBD2
CDR3 protein: CASSLARQGETQYF; CDR3 DNA: TGTGCCAGCAGCTTAGCGCGGCAGGGGGAGACCCAGTACTTC; J gene: TRBJ2-5; clone size: NA; V gene: TRBV5-1; D gene: NA
CDR3 protein: CASSTWGLAKNIQYF; CDR3 DNA: TGTGCCAGTAGTACCTGGGGGTTAGCCAAAAACATTCAGTACTTC; J gene: TRBJ2-4; clone size: few; V gene: TRBV19; D gene: NA
CDR3 protein: CATLSGTRTGELFF; CDR3 DNA: TGTGCCACCCTGTCAGGGACCCGGACCGGGGAGCTGTTTTTT; J gene: TRBJ2-2; clone size: few; V gene: TRBV2; D gene: NA
CDR3 protein: CASSEAGIGLNSPLHF; CDR3 DNA: TGTGCCAGCAGTGAAGCGGGTATAGGTCTTAATTCACCCCTCCACTTT; J gene: TRBJ1-6; clone size: few; V gene: TRBV6-1; D gene: NA
CDR3 protein: CSARPRTLYGYTF; CDR3 DNA: TGCAGTGCCCGCCCTCGGACTCTCTATGGCTACACCTTC; J gene: TRBJ1-2; clone size: NA; V gene: TRBV20-1; D gene: NA
CDR3 protein: CASSLASHPRVPSYEQYF; CDR3 DNA: TGTGCCAGCAGCTTAGCTAGCCACCCCAGGGTTCCCTCCTACGAGCAGTACTTC; J gene: TRBJ2-7; clone size: NA; V gene: TRBV7-9; D gene: NA
CDR3 protein: CASSVETSGRFPLTQYF; CDR3 DNA: TGTGCCAGCAGCGTAGAGACTAGCGGGAGGTTCCCCCTTACGCAGTATTTT; J gene: TRBJ2-3; clone size: NA; V gene: TRBV9; D gene: TRBD2
CDR3 protein: CASSRGYRQETQYF; CDR3 DNA: TGTGCCAGCAGCCGCGGCTACCGCCAGGAGACCCAGTACTTC; J gene: TRBJ2-5; clone size: few; V gene: TRBV12-3/TRBV12-4; D gene: NA
CDR3 protein: CASSQISRLTVLSEPYF; CDR3 DNA: TGCGCCAGCAGCCAAATTTCTCGGCTGACAGTCCTTAGCGAGCCGTACTTC; J gene: TRBJ2-7; clone size: once; V gene: TRBV4-1; D gene: NA
CDR3 protein: CAISEPQTSGSAGSYNEQFF; CDR3 DNA: TGTGCCATCAGTGAGCCTCAGACTAGCGGGAGCGCAGGATCCTACAATGAGCAGTTCTTC; J gene: TRBJ2-1; clone size: few; V gene: TRBV10-3; D gene: TRBD2
CDR3 protein: CASSQGIQEKLFF; CDR3 DNA: TGTGCCAGCAGCCAAGGAATCCAGGAAAAACTGTTTTTT; J gene: TRBJ1-4; clone size: NA; V gene: TRBV14; D gene: NA
CDR3 protein: CASSLRIAKNIQYF; CDR3 DNA: TGTGCCAGCAGTTTAAGAATAGCCAAAAACATTCAGTACTTC; J gene: TRBJ2-4; clone size: few; V gene: TRBV12-3/TRBV12-4; D gene: NA
CDR3 protein: CASSSTFPRGRGEQYF; CDR3 DNA: TGTGCCAGCAGTTCAACCTTCCCCAGGGGGAGGGGCGAGCAGTACTTC; J gene: TRBJ2-7; clone size: few; V gene: TRBV28; D gene: NA
CDR3 protein: CASSEGVLTTGELFF; CDR3 DNA: TGTGCCAGCAGTGAAGGAGTACTGACTACCGGGGAGCTGTTTTTT; J gene: TRBJ2-2; clone size: few; V gene: TRBV6-1; D gene: NA
CDR3 protein: CASSLRTAQPQHF; CDR3 DNA: TGTGCCAGCAGCTTACGGACAGCTCAGCCCCAGCATTTT; J gene: TRBJ1-5; clone size: NA; V gene: TRBV5-4; D gene: NA
CDR3 protein: CATSDRGRREEQFF; CDR3 DNA: TGTGCCACCAGTGATCGGGGTCGACGGGAAGAGCAGTTCTTC; J gene: TRBJ2-1; clone size: few; V gene: TRBV24-1; D gene: NA
CDR3 protein: CASICDPGTAYNQPQHF; CDR3 DNA: TGTGCCAGCATATGCGATCCCGGGACGGCCTATAATCAGCCCCAGCATTTT; J gene: TRBJ1-5; clone size: NA; V gene: TRBV27; D gene: NA
CDR3 protein: CASSMTGKGQETQYF; CDR3 DNA: TGTGCCAGCAGCATGACAGGGAAAGGGCAAGAGACCCAGTACTTC; J gene: TRBJ2-5; clone size: NA; V gene: TRBV28; D gene: TRBD1
CDR3 protein: CASSLGDRTEAFF; CDR3 DNA: TGCGCCAGCAGCTTGGGGGATCGCACTGAAGCTTTCTTT; J gene: TRBJ1-1; clone size: NA; V gene: TRBV5-1; D gene: NA
CDR3 protein: CATSTTNRQKIEAFF; CDR3 DNA: TGTGCCACCAGCACCACAAACCGACAGAAGATTGAAGCTTTCTTT; J gene: TRBJ1-1; clone size: few; V gene: TRBV15; D gene: NA
CDR3 protein: CASSAGGAPDTQYF; CDR3 DNA: TGTGCCAGCAGCGCCGGGGGGGCACCAGATACGCAGTATTTT; J gene: TRBJ2-3; clone size: NA; V gene: TRBV25-1; D gene: TRBD2
CDR3 protein: CASSSAPQTLRALTQYF; CDR3 DNA: TGTGCCAGCAGCTCCGCCCCCCAAACACTTAGGGCCTTGACGCAGTATTTT; J gene: TRBJ2-3; clone size: once; V gene: TRBV5-6; D gene: NA
CDR3 protein: CASSSTGGRQPQHF; CDR3 DNA: TGTGCCAGCAGCTCAACAGGGGGCAGGCAGCCCCAGCATTTT; J gene: TRBJ1-5; clone size: many; V gene: TRBV7-2; D gene: TRBD1
CDR3 protein: CAISPDRYNQPQHF; CDR3 DNA: TGTGCCATCAGTCCGGACAGATACAATCAGCCCCAGCATTTT; J gene: TRBJ1-5; clone size: NA; V gene: TRBV10-3; D gene: NA
CDR3 protein: CASSPAGILTEAFF; CDR3 DNA: TGTGCCAGCAGCCCCGCCGGCATACTCACTGAAGCTTTCTTT; J gene: TRBJ1-1; clone size: NA; V gene: TRBV7-9; D gene: NA
CDR3 protein: CASSPPGTGARGQPQHF; CDR3 DNA: TGTGCCAGCAGCCCTCCCGGGACAGGGGCCCGTGGTCAGCCCCAGCATTTT; J gene: TRBJ1-5; clone size: few; V gene: TRBV27; D gene: TRBD1
CDR3 protein: CASSYRGGHTEAFF; CDR3 DNA: TGTGCCAGCAGTTACAGGGGCGGCCACACTGAAGCTTTCTTT; J gene: TRBJ1-1; clone size: NA; V gene: TRBV27; D gene: TRBD1
CDR3 protein: CSVIQGADTQYF; CDR3 DNA: TGCAGTGTTATCCAGGGAGCAGATACGCAGTATTTT; J gene: TRBJ2-3; clone size: few; V gene: TRBV20-1; D gene: NA
CDR3 protein: CASRPDRVAQPQHF; CDR3 DNA: TGTGCCAGCAGACCGGACAGGGTCGCTCAGCCCCAGCATTTT; J gene: TRBJ1-5; clone size: NA; V gene: TRBV28; D gene: TRBD1
CDR3 protein: CATSDLGDTEAFF; CDR3 DNA: TGTGCCACCAGTGATTTGGGGGACACTGAAGCTTTCTTT; J gene: TRBJ1-1; clone size: NA; V gene: TRBV24-1; D gene: NA
CDR3 protein: CASRRLNSGNTIYF; CDR3 DNA: TGTGCCAGCAGAAGACTTAACTCTGGAAACACCATATATTTT; J gene: TRBJ1-3; clone size: few; V gene: TRBV12-3/TRBV12-4; D gene: NA
CDR3 protein: CSARATSGEQYF; CDR3 DNA: TGCAGTGCCCGAGCTACTAGCGGCGAGCAGTACTTC; J gene: TRBJ2-7; clone size: NA; V gene: TRBV20-1; D gene: TRBD2
CDR3 protein: CASSLVLAGAIIEQFF; CDR3 DNA: TGTGCCAGCAGCTTAGTTTTAGCGGGAGCGATCATTGAGCAGTTCTTC; J gene: TRBJ2-1; clone size: NA; V gene: TRBV7-2; D gene: TRBD2
CDR3 protein: CASRELQGRDEQFF; CDR3 DNA: TGTGCCAGCAGGGAATTACAGGGAAGGGACGAGCAGTTCTTC; J gene: TRBJ2-1; clone size: NA; V gene: TRBV4-2; D gene: NA
CDR3 protein: CASTRGLASTDTQYF; CDR3 DNA: TGTGCCAGCACCCGGGGCCTAGCGAGCACAGATACGCAGTATTTT; J gene: TRBJ2-3; clone size: NA; V gene: TRBV27; D gene: NA
CDR3 protein: CASGASGSYEQYF; CDR3 DNA: TGTGCCAGCGGGGCTAGCGGGAGTTACGAGCAGTACTTC; J gene: TRBJ2-7; clone size: few; V gene: TRBV6-5; D gene: TRBD2
CDR3 protein: CASSIGSGTNTGELFF; CDR3 DNA: TGTGCCAGTAGTATAGGTAGCGGGACGAACACCGGGGAGCTGTTTTTT; J gene: TRBJ2-2; clone size: few; V gene: TRBV19; D gene: TRBD2
CDR3 protein: CASSPPDRNYGYTF; CDR3 DNA: TGTGCCAGCTCACCCCCGGACAGAAACTATGGCTACACCTTC; J gene: TRBJ1-2; clone size: NA; V gene: TRBV18; D gene: NA
CDR3 protein: CASSYSPIDTQYF; CDR3 DNA: TGTGCCAGCAGTTACTCCCCTATAGATACGCAGTATTTT; J gene: TRBJ2-3; clone size: NA; V gene: TRBV6-5; D gene: NA